Detailed here is one T cell receptor (beta chain). The antigen remains unidentified. TCRdb's copy holds only in-frame clones and misses some; the assay was immunoSEQ multiplex PCR. The sample shows tens of thousands of clones, 93% of them seen only once. The V end was cut by 3 bases, the J end by 5 bases, with 10 bases between. CDR1 SQVTM and CDR2 ANQGSEA come from the germline V gene. This CDR3 is built from 12 residues. This entry belongs to a study of graft-versus-host responses after intestinal transplantation. Study context: The transplants performed in recipients were multivisceral, liver-intestinal, or isolated intestinal. All recipients were given anti-thymocyte globulin induction, and tacrolimus and steroids were then administered for 2 to 4 years.

Study-wide findings and caveats: Early HvG declines after transplant were associated with peak circulating GvH clone levels. Graft-donor T cell macrochimerism coincided with high graft-versus-host to host-versus-graft clonal ratios in allografts.

The chain combines TRBV29-1 with TRBJ1-1; weak D call: TRBD1 (5 bases). The source was unstimulated CD8+ T cells sorted from spleen or lymph node cells, collected before intestinal transplant. This sequence was found in a human donor who received an intestinal transplant. The CDR3 coding sequence is TGCAGCGTTGATCCAGGGCTGACTGAAGCTTTCTTT. The encoded protein is CSVDPGLTEAFF.